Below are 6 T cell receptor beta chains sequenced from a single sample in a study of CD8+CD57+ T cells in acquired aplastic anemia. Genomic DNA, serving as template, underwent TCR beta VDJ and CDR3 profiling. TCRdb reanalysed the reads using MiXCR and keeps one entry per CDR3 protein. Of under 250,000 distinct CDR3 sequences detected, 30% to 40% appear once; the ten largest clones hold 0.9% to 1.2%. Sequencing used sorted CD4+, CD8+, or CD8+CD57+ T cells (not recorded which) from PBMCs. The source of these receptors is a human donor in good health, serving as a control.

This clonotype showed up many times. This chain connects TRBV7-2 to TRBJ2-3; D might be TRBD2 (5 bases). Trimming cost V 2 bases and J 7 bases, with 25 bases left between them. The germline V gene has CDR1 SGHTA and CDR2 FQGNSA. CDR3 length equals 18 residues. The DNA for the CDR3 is TGTGCCAGCAGCTTACGGTGGTATCGAGCGGCCGTCCCAAATACGCAGTATTTT. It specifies CASSLRWYRAAVPNTQYF.

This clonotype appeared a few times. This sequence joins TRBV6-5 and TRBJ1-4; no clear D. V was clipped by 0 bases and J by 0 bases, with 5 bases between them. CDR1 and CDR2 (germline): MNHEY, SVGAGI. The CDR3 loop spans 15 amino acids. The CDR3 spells CASSYSGTTNEKLFF. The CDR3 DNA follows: TGTGCCAGCAGTTACTCCGGGACAACTAATGAAAAACTGTTTTTT.

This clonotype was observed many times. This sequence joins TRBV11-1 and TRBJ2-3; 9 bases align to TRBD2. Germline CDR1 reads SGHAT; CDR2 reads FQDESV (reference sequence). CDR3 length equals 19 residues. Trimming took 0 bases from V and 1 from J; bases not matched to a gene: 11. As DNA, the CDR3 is TGTGCCAGCAGCTTAGCGCATCGGTCAAGCGGGGGGCGCACAGATACGCAGTATTTT. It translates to CASSLAHRSSGGRTDTQYF.

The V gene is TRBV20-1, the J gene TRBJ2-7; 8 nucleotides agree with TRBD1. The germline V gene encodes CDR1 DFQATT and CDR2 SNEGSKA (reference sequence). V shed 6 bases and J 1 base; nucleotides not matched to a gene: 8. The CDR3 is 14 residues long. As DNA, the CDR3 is TGCAGTGCACGAGGGGACAGGCAATCCTACGAGCAGTACTTC. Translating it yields CSARGDRQSYEQYF.

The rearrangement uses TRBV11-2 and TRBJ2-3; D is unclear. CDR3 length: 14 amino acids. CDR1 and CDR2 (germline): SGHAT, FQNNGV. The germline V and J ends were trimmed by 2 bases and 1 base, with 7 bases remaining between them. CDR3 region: CASSLNPGTDTQYF. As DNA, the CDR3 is TGTGCCAGCAGCTTAAATCCGGGCACAGATACGCAGTATTTT.

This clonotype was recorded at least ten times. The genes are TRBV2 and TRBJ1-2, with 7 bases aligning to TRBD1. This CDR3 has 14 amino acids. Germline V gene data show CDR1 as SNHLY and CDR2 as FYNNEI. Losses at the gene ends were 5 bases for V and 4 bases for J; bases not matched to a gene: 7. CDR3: CASSIQGSAYGYTF. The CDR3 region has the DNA TGTGCCAGCAGTATACAGGGGTCCGCCTATGGCTACACCTTC.